This T cell receptor beta chain was observed in a study of blood T cell repertoires in COVID-19. Study information: PBMCs, B-cell-depleted T cells, or T cells provided the cDNA or gDNA that made up the material.

Profiled with immunoSEQ multiplex PCR; TCRdb holds only in-frame clones, not every one. This sample has some 350,000 clones; approximately 91% occur once, and the top ten carry 7% to 8%. Germline-derived CDR1 and CDR2 are MNHEY and SVGAGI. CDR3 size: 15 residues. With 6 bases removed from V and 6 bases from J, the gap between germline ends came to 20 bases. J is TRBJ1-2 and V is TRBV6-5, with a weak D call TRBD1 (6 bases). Sequenced sample: peripheral blood. The receptor was isolated from a woman aged 65 to 85 with COVID-19, enrolled during active disease. The CDR3 bases are TGTGCCAGCAGCCCCCTTGTGACAGGTCCTCATGGCTACACCTTC. Translation gives CASSPLVTGPHGYTF.